The clone carrying this TCR beta chain was found many times. Its antigen is unknown. The sample originates from a study of response to subunit inactivated influenza vaccine. CDR3 length equals 14 residues. Trimming took 5 bases from V and 2 from J; bases not matched to a gene: 6. TCRdb re-called the RT-PCR reads with MiXCR, one entry per CDR3 protein. The table has about 500,000 distinct CDR3 sequences, approximately 7.3% seen once. Overall study results and limits: There was a suggestion from the authors that each seasonal influenza vaccination recruits few new T cells.

Source: PBMCs from blood, taken less than 25 months after vaccination. The chain is built from TRBV12-3 or TRBV12-4 and TRBJ2-7; TRBD1 aligns across 7 bases. The sequence came from a man between 45 and 75 years old who received an inactivated influenza vaccine. The CDR3 reads CASSGTETAYEQYF. Written as DNA, the CDR3 is TGTGCCAGCAGTGGGACAGAGACCGCCTACGAGCAGTACTTC.